Listed below are T cell receptor beta chains from one sample, sequenced in a study of T cell repertoires in cytomegalovirus infection. Their antigen targets remain unknown. Via MiXCR, TCRdb re-called the reads, giving one row per CDR3 protein. This table holds around 360,000 distinct CDR3 sequences, about 35% found once. The sequencing used cultured PBMCs, collected from culture after CMV antigen stimulation. These receptors were obtained from a human donor in good health (CMV status not recorded). Some clones in this sample may be carry-over from other donors' samples. CDR3s include the opening cysteine and the closing phenylalanine or tryptophan. The D gene is left open where the match is weak. Only part of the rows carry a size: once, few, many, or a class if the clone is expanded.

d_gene | j_gene | abundance | v_gene | CDR3nt | CDR3aa
- | TRBJ1-5 | - | TRBV5-5 | TGTGCCAGCACCTCCCTAATCGAACCCCAGCATTTT | CASTSLIEPQHF
TRBD1 | TRBJ2-1 | - | TRBV10-2 | TGCGCCAGCAGTGCGTCCTTGACAGGGGGCTATGAGCAGTTCTTC | CASSASLTGGYEQFF
- | TRBJ2-1 | - | TRBV10-3 | TGTGCCATCAGTGGAACCGGTGGCGGCGAGCAGTTCTTC | CAISGTGGGEQFF
- | TRBJ1-2 | once | TRBV6-6 | TGTGCCAGCAGTTACCCCGGGGCCACTGGGGGCTACACCTTC | CASSYPGATGGYTF
- | TRBJ2-5 | few | TRBV12-3/TRBV12-4 | TGTGCCAGCAGTGCCAGGGACCAAGAGACCCAGTACTTC | CASSARDQETQYF
TRBD2 | TRBJ2-1 | few | TRBV29-1 | TGCAGCGTTGCTAGCGGGAGTTACAATGAGCAGTTCTTC | CSVASGSYNEQFF
- | TRBJ2-3 | few | TRBV4-3 | TGCGCCAGCAGCCAACGGGGCGGCGGGCCTAGCACAGATACGCAGTATTTT | CASSQRGGGPSTDTQYF
- | TRBJ1-1 | - | TRBV7-6 | TGTGCCAGCAGCTTGGGGCTGGGGGCTGGGAACACTGAAGCTTTCTTT | CASSLGLGAGNTEAFF
- | TRBJ2-4 | - | TRBV2 | TGTGCCAGCAGAGATCGGACGGTTCAGTACTTC | CASRDRTVQYF
TRBD2 | TRBJ2-5 | - | TRBV10-3 | TGTGCCATCGGAAATAGCGGGAGGGAGACCCAGTACTTC | CAIGNSGRETQYF
TRBD1 | TRBJ1-5 | - | TRBV19 | TGTGCCAGTAGTAGGGGACAGCTTAATCAGCCCCAGCATTTT | CASSRGQLNQPQHF
- | TRBJ1-2 | - | TRBV7-9 | TGTGCCAGCAGCACGCAACTATTGGGGGATGGCTACACCTTC | CASSTQLLGDGYTF
- | TRBJ2-1 | - | TRBV11-3 | TGTGCCAGCAGCAACCTGGGGGGGCGGGAGAGCAATGAGCAGTTCTTC | CASSNLGGRESNEQFF
TRBD1 | TRBJ1-2 | - | TRBV4-1 | TGCGCCAGCAGCCAAGTTAGCAGGGGGTTGAACTATGGCTACACCTTC | CASSQVSRGLNYGYTF
- | TRBJ2-3 | - | TRBV29-1 | TGCAGCGGCCACATGGAGGGTCCCCAGTATTTT | CSGHMEGPQYF